This TCR beta chain is drawn from a study of OX40 agonist ivuxolimab in advanced cancers. The method was immunoSEQ multiplex PCR; TCRdb's version includes in-frame clones alone and lacks a portion of them. The table records 45,000 to 50,000 clones, roughly 89% of them present only once. V gave up 8 bases and J gave up 6 bases; unmatched junction bases: 6. Germline lookup yields CDR1 MNHNS and CDR2 SASEGT. The CDR3 is made up of 13 amino acids. Baseline was the first blood sampling point, followed by cycle 4 day 1 and cycle 7 day 1. This rearrangement joins TRBV6-1 to TRBJ2-1, with 8 bases matching TRBD2. The starting material was CD4+ or CD8+ T cells sorted from blood, obtained in a trial of the OX40 agonist ivuxolimab. This TCR came from an adult with an advanced solid tumor such as melanoma, head and neck, liver or kidney cancer. The CDR3 DNA sequence: TGTGCCAGCCCGGGGGGGGCTATCAATGAGCAGTTCTTC. Amino acids: CASPGGAINEQFF.